The rows below give T cell receptor beta chains drawn from one sample of a study of technical replicates of blood from several donors. Sequencing was performed with immunoSEQ multiplex PCR; in TCRdb, only in-frame clones are kept and a portion is missing. The data contain 72,000 or so clones, around 95% of them singletons. What was sequenced was T cells isolated from PBMCs. All receptors come from a human donor in good health. Both conserved end residues are part of each CDR3. Fields, in order: V gene, J gene, clone size, D gene, CDR3 DNA, CDR3 protein. A D gene is named only where the DNA matches it firmly. Clone size appears in some rows only: once, few, many, or a class for an expanded clone.

>TRBV5-6|TRBJ1-1|NA|TRBD1
TGTGCCAGCAATCTCTGGGACAGGGATATACCTGAAGCTTTCTTT
CASNLWDRDIPEAFF
>TRBV19|TRBJ2-2|NA|NA
TGTGCCAGCCTTAACGGGGGCGGGGAGCTGTTTTTT
CASLNGGGELFF
>TRBV29-1|TRBJ2-5|NA|NA
TGCAGCGTTGAAAGAACAGGTGGAGAGACCCAGTACTTC
CSVERTGGETQYF
>TRBV4-3|TRBJ1-5|NA|NA
TGCGCCAGCAAGATGGGGGGGCCGCCTCTGCCCCAGCATTTT
CASKMGGPPLPQHF
>TRBV19|TRBJ2-1|NA|NA
TGTGCCAGTAGTATCCCCCAAGAGCGCCCCTACAATGAGCAGTTCTTC
CASSIPQERPYNEQFF
>TRBV11-3|TRBJ1-1|NA|NA
TGTGCCAGCGAGGCGTCTTTTATGAACACTGAAGCTTTCTTT
CASEASFMNTEAFF
>TRBV29-1|TRBJ2-5|NA|NA
TGCAGCGTTGCCTTACAGACTACTATTCAAGAGACCCAGTACTTC
CSVALQTTIQETQYF
>TRBV18|TRBJ2-1|NA|TRBD2
TGTGCCAGCTCACTGCGGATGTGGGAGGGTTCTTCCAATGAGCAGTTCTTC
CASSLRMWEGSSNEQFF
>TRBV6-6|TRBJ1-1|NA|NA
TGTGCCAGCTGCGAAAACACTGAAGCTTTCTTT
CASCENTEAFF
>TRBV19|TRBJ2-7|NA|TRBD2
TGTGCCAGTAGTATAGCTAGCGGATCCTACGAGCAGTACTTC
CASSIASGSYEQYF
>TRBV27|TRBJ2-7|NA|TRBD1
TGTGCCAGCAGTACAGGGGCCTACGAGCAGTACTTC
CASSTGAYEQYF
>TRBV5-1|TRBJ1-1|NA|NA
TGCGCCAGCAGCGTGAACAGTGAAGCTTTCTTT
CASSVNSEAFF
>TRBV30|TRBJ1-2|NA|NA
TGTGCCTGGAGTGTACTCGGCCTAGATGTCTACACCTTC
CAWSVLGLDVYTF
>TRBV5-1|TRBJ2-3|NA|NA
TGCGCCAGCAGCTTGGCTGGAGGCACGGATACGCAGTATTTT
CASSLAGGTDTQYF
>TRBV5-1|TRBJ2-6|NA|NA
TGCGCCAGCAGCTTAGGACAGAGATCAATCTCTGGGGCCAACGTCCTGACTTTC
CASSLGQRSISGANVLTF
>TRBV20-1|TRBJ2-3|NA|NA
TGCAGTGCCCGGACTGCGGATACGCAGTATTTT
CSARTADTQYF
>TRBV13|TRBJ1-5|NA|NA
TGTGCCAGCACACACAGGGGCAATCAGCCCCAGCATTTT
CASTHRGNQPQHF
>TRBV9|TRBJ2-2|once|TRBD2
TGTGCCAGCAGCGCCCGACGAGCGGGAGTAGTGGGCACCGGGGAGCTGTTTTTT
CASSARRAGVVGTGELFF
>TRBV7-8|TRBJ2-2|NA|NA
TGTGCCAGCGGATCACGGGCGGGCGGGGAGCTGTTTTTT
CASGSRAGGELFF
>TRBV6-1|TRBJ1-2|NA|NA
TGTGCCAGCAGTGGGACCGCGCGGGACTATGGCTACACCTTC
CASSGTARDYGYTF
>TRBV4-1|TRBJ2-2|NA|TRBD2
TGCGCCAGCAGCCACCCCGGGACTAGCGGTAACACCGGGGAGCTGTTTTTT
CASSHPGTSGNTGELFF
>TRBV7-2|TRBJ2-3|NA|TRBD1
TGTGCCAGCAGCTTATTAAGGGGGCTCCGTTTAACAGATACGCAGTATTTT
CASSLLRGLRLTDTQYF
>TRBV25-1|TRBJ2-3|NA|NA
TGTGCCAGCAGTGATCCCGGGACTAGCACAGATACGCAGTATTTT
CASSDPGTSTDTQYF
>TRBV6-5|TRBJ1-2|NA|NA
TGTGCCAGCAATACCGGGACTAGGTCTCACTATGGCTACACCTTC
CASNTGTRSHYGYTF
>TRBV30|TRBJ2-5|NA|NA
TGTGCCTGGAGTGGAGGGGAGACCCAGTACTTC
CAWSGGETQYF
>TRBV2|TRBJ1-2|few|TRBD1
TGTGCCAGCATTGCAGGGGGCAACTATGGCTACACCTTC
CASIAGGNYGYTF
>TRBV11-3|TRBJ1-5|once|NA
TGTGCCAGCAGCTCCTGCGGGAACAATCAGCCCCAGCATTTT
CASSSCGNNQPQHF
>TRBV18|TRBJ2-7|NA|NA
TGTGCCAGCACCTACCTAACAGCCAGGTCCGGTGGGAGCTCCTACGAGCAGTACTTC
CASTYLTARSGGSSYEQYF
>TRBV5-1|TRBJ2-1|NA|TRBD2
TGCGCCAGCAGACTAGCGGGAGGCAATGAGCAGTTCTTC
CASRLAGGNEQFF
>TRBV9|TRBJ2-2|NA|TRBD2
TGTGCCAGCAGCGTAGGGACTAGCGGGAGGGCCGACACCGGGGAGCTGTTTTTT
CASSVGTSGRADTGELFF
>TRBV7-8|TRBJ1-4|NA|NA
TGTGCCAGCAATCCGGCACAGGACAATGAAAAACTGTTTTTT
CASNPAQDNEKLFF
>TRBV7-8|TRBJ2-1|NA|TRBD2
TGTGCCAGCAGCTTAGGGAGACTAGCGGGAGGTCCGGGGAATGAGCAGTTCTTC
CASSLGRLAGGPGNEQFF
>TRBV19|TRBJ2-1|NA|TRBD2
TGTGCCACCAACCCGGGACTAGCGGGAATCGGACCCAATGAGCAGTTCTTC
CATNPGLAGIGPNEQFF
>TRBV4-1|TRBJ2-7|NA|TRBD2
TGCGCCAGCAGCCAAGAAAGCGGGAGTGTCTACGAGCAGTACTTC
CASSQESGSVYEQYF
>TRBV7-9|TRBJ2-1|NA|NA
TGTGCCAGCAGCTTAGCGCTAATAGGGAGCTACAATGAGCAGTTCTTC
CASSLALIGSYNEQFF
>TRBV25-1|TRBJ2-1|once|TRBD2
TGTGCCAGCAGCAAGCCGGGACTAGCGGGGAACGAGCAGTTCTTC
CASSKPGLAGNEQFF
>TRBV7-9|TRBJ2-1|NA|NA
TGTGCCAGCAGCCTGGCTGGTGGGCCAGTAAACAATGAGCAGTTCTTC
CASSLAGGPVNNEQFF
>TRBV5-1|TRBJ2-3|NA|NA
TGCGCCAGCAGCTTGATCGGGAGAAGCACAGATACGCAGTATTTT
CASSLIGRSTDTQYF
>TRBV5-1|TRBJ2-1|NA|TRBD2
TGCGCCAGCAGGGATCAACCGGGACTAGCGGGTAGTCGGAGGGATGAGCAGTTCTTC
CASRDQPGLAGSRRDEQFF
>TRBV4-2|TRBJ1-5|NA|NA
TGTGCCAGCAGCCAAGTTATGGGGCAGGCGAATCAGCCCCAGCATTTT
CASSQVMGQANQPQHF
>TRBV5-1|TRBJ2-3|NA|TRBD1
TGCGCCAGCAGCTCGACAGGGTGGGCAGATACGCAGTATTTT
CASSSTGWADTQYF
>TRBV7-9|TRBJ2-3|NA|NA
TGTGCCAGCAGCTTAGCGTACTCAGATACGCAGTATTTT
CASSLAYSDTQYF
>TRBV2|TRBJ2-5|NA|TRBD2
TGTGCCAGCAGTGAGGTCCTAGCGGGAGGACAAGAGACCCAGTACTTC
CASSEVLAGGQETQYF
>TRBV7-9|TRBJ2-3|NA|NA
TGTGCCAGCAGCTTAGACAGGGCTACAGATACGCAGTATTTT
CASSLDRATDTQYF
>TRBV5-1|TRBJ2-3|NA|TRBD2
TGCGCCAGCAGCTTCTCGGGAGGAGGCACAGATACGCAGTATTTT
CASSFSGGGTDTQYF
>TRBV5-5|TRBJ1-2|NA|TRBD1
TGTGCCAGCAGCTTGGTCCAGGACAGGGGGGCCCGTGGCTATGGCTACACCTTC
CASSLVQDRGARGYGYTF
>TRBV30|TRBJ2-7|NA|NA
TGTGCCTGGAATATGGGAGCCGAGCAGTACTTC
CAWNMGAEQYF
>TRBV7-3|TRBJ2-2|few|NA
TGTGCCAGCAGCAAACAGGGGGGGGACACCGGGGAGCTGTTTTTT
CASSKQGGDTGELFF